This T cell receptor (beta chain) was obtained from a study of blood T cells in healthy people across ages. With respect to this clonotype: Its antigen is as yet unknown.

Alongside a J-beta primer mix, a sample-barcoded 5' primer served in a second PCR lasting about 6 to 11 cycles. Template switching added a 12-random-nucleotide identifier to every cDNA molecule. TCRdb re-called the 5' RACE reads with MiXCR, one entry per CDR3 protein. The sample has over 1,200,000 distinct CDR3 sequences, approximately 59% seen once. The CDR3 contains 16 residues. The V end was cut by 0 bases, the J end by 3 bases, with 16 bases between. Germline-derived CDR1 and CDR2 are SGDLS and YYNGEE. Overall study results and limits: Long-lived and aged donors differed, with more naive CD4+ cells and higher diversity in the long-lived.

The clonotype originates from a man aged 18-30 years in good health. The gene calls are TRBV9 and TRBJ2-7, with D unresolved. Sequenced: blood. In DNA form, the CDR3 reads TGTGCCAGCAGCGTAGTCCCGAAAAGGGCTCGCTACGAGCAGTACTTC. Translated, it gives CASSVVPKRARYEQYF.